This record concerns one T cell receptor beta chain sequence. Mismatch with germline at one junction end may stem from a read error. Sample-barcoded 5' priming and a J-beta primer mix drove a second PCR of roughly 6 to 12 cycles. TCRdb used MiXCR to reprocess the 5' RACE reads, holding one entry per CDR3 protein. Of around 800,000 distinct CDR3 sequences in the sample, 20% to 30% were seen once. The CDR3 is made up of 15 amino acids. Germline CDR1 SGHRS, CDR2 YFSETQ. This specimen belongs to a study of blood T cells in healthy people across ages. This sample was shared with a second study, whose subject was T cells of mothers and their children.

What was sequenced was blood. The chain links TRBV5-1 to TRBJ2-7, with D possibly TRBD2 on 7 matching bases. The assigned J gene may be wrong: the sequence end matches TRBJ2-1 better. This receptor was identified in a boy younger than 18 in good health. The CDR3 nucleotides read TGCGCCAGCAGCTTGAGCCGGGGGGCATACAATGCGCAGTTCTTC. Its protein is CASSLSRGAYNAQFF.